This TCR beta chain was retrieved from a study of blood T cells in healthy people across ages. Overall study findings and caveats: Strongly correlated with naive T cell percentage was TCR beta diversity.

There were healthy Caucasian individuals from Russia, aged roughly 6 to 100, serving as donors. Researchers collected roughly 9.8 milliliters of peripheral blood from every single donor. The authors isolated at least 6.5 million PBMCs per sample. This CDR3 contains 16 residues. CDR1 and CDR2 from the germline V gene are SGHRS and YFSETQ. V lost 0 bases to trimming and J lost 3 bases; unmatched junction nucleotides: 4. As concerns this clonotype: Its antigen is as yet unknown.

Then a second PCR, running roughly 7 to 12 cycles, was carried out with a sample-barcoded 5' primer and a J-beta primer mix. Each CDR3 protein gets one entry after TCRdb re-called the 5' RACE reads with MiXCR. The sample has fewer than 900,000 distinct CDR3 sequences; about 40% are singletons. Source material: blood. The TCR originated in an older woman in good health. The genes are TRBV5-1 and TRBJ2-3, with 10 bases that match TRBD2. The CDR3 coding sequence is TGCGCCAGCAGCTTGGAGAGCGGGGGGGCGACAGATACGCAGTATTTT. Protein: CASSLESGGATDTQYF.